Presented here are 32 T cell receptor beta chains from one specimen sequenced in a study of Graves' ophthalmopathy and Graves' hyperthyroidism. Amplification of TCR beta CDR3 regions used RNA transcripts. First-round RT-PCR relied on HTBI primers, and a second-round multiplex PCR came next. TCRdb independently ran MiXCR on the multiplex PCR reads; one entry per CDR3 protein. The sample has about 480,000 distinct CDR3 sequences; around 14% are singletons. The sample taken for sequencing was blood. These receptors all stem from a woman under 40 with Graves' ophthalmopathy.

Many counts were recorded for this clonotype. V and J are TRBV2 and TRBJ1-2; the D gene is possibly TRBD1 (5 bases). Trimming took 6 bases from V and 4 from J, leaving 12 bases between them. In germline, CDR1 is SNHLY, CDR2 FYNNEI. The CDR3 consists of 13 residues. CDR3 protein: CASSPQEVYGYTF. The CDR3 bases are TGTGCCAGCAGCCCACAGGAAGTCTATGGCTACACCTTC.

This clonotype was observed a few times. This rearrangement joins TRBV24-1 to TRBJ2-2, with 10 positions matching TRBD1. There are 19 residues in the CDR3. V gave up 9 bases and J gave up 6 bases; unmatched junction bases: 21. Germline V gene lookup returns CDR1 KGHDR and CDR2 SFDVKD. DNA of the CDR3: TGTGCCACCTCGGCCAGTTTCCGGACAGGGGGGAATTCGGCCGGGGAGCTGTTTTTT. Translation gives CATSASFRTGGNSAGELFF.

Comment on this clonotype: Just one base apart from a much larger clone, this may be a read error. The rearrangement joins TRBV7-9 to TRBJ2-5, with 11 bases that match TRBD1. Germline CDR1 is SEHNR and CDR2 is FQNEAQ (reference sequence). The CDR3 extends over 15 amino acids. The CDR3 here is CAISSGQGVAETQYF. In DNA form, the CDR3 reads TGTGCCATCAGCTCGGGACAGGGGGTTGCGGAGACCCAGTACTTC.

Remarks on this clonotype: A much larger clone differs by one base, so this may be a read error. The V call is TRBV6-1, the J call TRBJ1-1; D may be TRBD1 (5 bases). The CDR3 contains 11 residues. Germline V lookup: CDR1 MNHNS, CDR2 SASEGT. CDR3 nucleotides: TGTGCCAGCAGTGAAGGGACACAAGCTCTCTTT. It codes for CASSEGTQALF.

Many counts were recorded for this clonotype. The rearrangement links TRBV6-5 to TRBJ2-2; D not certain. This CDR3 is 14 amino acids long. V was pared by 0 bases and J by 4 bases, with 6 bases between. Germline V gene sequence: CDR1 MNHEY, CDR2 SVGAGI. In nucleotides, the CDR3 is TGTGCCAGCAGTTACTCCGATGGCACCGGGGAGCTGTTTTTT. This gives the protein CASSYSDGTGELFF.

The V gene is TRBV3-1, the J gene TRBJ2-5; D gene ambiguous. CDR1 is LGHDT, CDR2 YNNKEL, per germline (reference sequence). With 5 bases removed from V and 2 bases from J, the gap between germline ends came to 15 bases. CDR3 length equals 15 residues. The CDR3 sequence: CASSEVVGLQETQYF. CDR3 coding DNA: TGTGCCAGCAGCGAAGTAGTAGGGCTACAAGAGACCCAGTACTTC.

This clonotype was recorded at least ten times. This rearrangement joins TRBV29-1 to TRBJ1-2; D call uncertain. V gave up 4 bases and J gave up 3 bases, with 9 bases separating them. CDR3 length: 12 amino acids. From germline, CDR1 is SQVTM and CDR2 ANQGSEA. The DNA for the CDR3 is TGCAGCGTTGGCAACACCGACTATGGCTACACCTTC. Residues: CSVGNTDYGYTF.

This clonotype has ten or more counts. The rearrangement links TRBV12-3 or TRBV12-4 to TRBJ2-7, with D unclear. The CDR3 length is 14 residues. V dropped 5 bases and J dropped 2 bases, with 13 bases sitting between them. CDR3: CASSPGWGPYEQYF. In nucleotides, the CDR3 is TGTGCCAGCAGTCCAGGTTGGGGTCCCTACGAGCAGTACTTC.

This clonotype was detected ten times or more. The CDR3 spells CASSQGGTRSEQYF. For the CDR3, the DNA is TGCGCCAGCAGCCAAGGGGGGACCCGCAGCGAGCAGTACTTC. The V and J genes are TRBV4-1 and TRBJ2-7; D is tentatively TRBD1 or TRBD2 (5 bases each). Trimming stripped 1 base from V and 6 bases from J, with 13 bases between. The CDR3 spans 14 residues. Germline V gene lookup returns CDR1 MGHRA and CDR2 YSYEKL.

This clonotype was observed many times. The gene calls are TRBV6-1 and TRBJ2-7; D might be TRBD1 or TRBD2, each matching 5 bases. CDR1 is MNHNS and CDR2 is SASEGT in the germline V gene. Trimming removed 2 bases at V and 5 bases at J, with 13 bases between. CDR3 length equals 14 residues. The CDR3 DNA reads TGTGCCAGCAGTGAAAGAGGCAGAGGGGACGAGCAGTACTTC. As protein: CASSERGRGDEQYF.

About this clonotype itself: A much larger clone lies one base from this, so it may be a read error. The chain uses TRBV30 and TRBJ1-1, with unresolved D. Trimming took off 6 bases at V and 0 bases at J, with 17 bases between the two ends. This CDR3 region has 15 residues. From germline, CDR1 is GTSNPN and CDR2 SVGIG (reference sequence). CDR3: CACSSFYKLNTEAFF. CDR3 bases: TGTGCCTGCTCATCCTTCTATAAACTGAACACTGAAGCTTTCTTT.

This clonotype came up a few times. The chain recombines TRBV16 with TRBJ1-1; D is possibly TRBD1 (5 bases). CDR1 is KGHSY and CDR2 is FQNENV in the germline V gene. This CDR3 is 16 amino acids long. Between the trimmed V and J ends, which lost 3 bases and 6 bases, there was a span of 20 bases. CDR3 region: CASSQALRDQVPEAFF. CDR3 coding DNA: TGTGCCAGCAGCCAGGCTCTGAGGGACCAAGTCCCTGAAGCTTTCTTT. Supplemented by reference TRBV16 and TRBJ1-1, the full variable domain reads GEEVAQTPKHLVRGEGQKAKLYCAPIKGHSYVFWYQQVLKNEFKFLISFQNENVFDETGMPKERFSAKCLPNSPCSLEIQATKLEDSAVYFCASSQALRDQVPEAFFGQGTRLTVV.

This clonotype showed up many times. This rearrangement joins TRBV19 to TRBJ2-7, with 8 bases lining up with TRBD2. The CDR3 is 16 residues long. V was pared by 5 bases and J by 6 bases, with 15 bases of the junction left unmatched. Germline CDR1 is LNHDA and CDR2 is SQIVND (reference sequence). In nucleotides, the CDR3 is TGTGCCAGTAGTCGACGGGGGGGACCCCTGGTTCCCGAGCAGTACTTC. It translates to CASSRRGGPLVPEQYF.

This clonotype was observed many times. This chain links TRBV6-5 with TRBJ1-3; D unresolved. This CDR3 is built from 14 residues. Germline V gene data show CDR1 as MNHEY and CDR2 as SVGAGI. V was trimmed by 0 bases and J by 3 bases, leaving 6 bases between them. CDR3 sequence (DNA): TGTGCCAGCAGTTACTCGCCTGGTGGAAACACCATATATTTT. Amino acids: CASSYSPGGNTIYF.

The chain has TRBV20-1 and TRBJ2-2, with D tentatively TRBD1 (5 bases). The V and J ends lost 0 bases and 5 bases respectively, with 13 bases between them. The CDR3 extends over 15 amino acids. CDR1 and CDR2 from the germline V gene are DFQATT and SNEGSKA (reference sequence). The CDR3, as DNA: TGCAGTGCTAGAGATCTAAGGGGCAGGACCGGGGAGCTGTTTTTT. Translating gives CSARDLRGRTGELFF.

The rearrangement joins TRBV11-2 to TRBJ1-2; no clear D gene. The V and J ends lost 2 bases and 4 bases respectively, with 20 bases between them. CDR1 is SGHAT and CDR2 is FQNNGV in the germline V gene. The CDR3 extends over 17 amino acids. CDR3 nucleotide sequence: TGTGCCAGCAGCTTATTCGGAGGTTTGGCGCGAGGCTATGGCTACACCTTC. Its translation: CASSLFGGLARGYGYTF.

In this sample, this clonotype turned up many times. The rearrangement links TRBV20-1 to TRBJ2-5; 10 nucleotides align to TRBD2. V trimming: 5 bases; J trimming: 1 base; junction bases outside the gene matches: 10. The CDR3 length is 16 residues. CDR1 and CDR2 from the germline V gene are DFQATT and SNEGSKA (reference sequence). The CDR3 loop is CSADGRLAGAQETQYF. The DNA of the CDR3 is TGCAGTGCTGACGGGAGGCTAGCGGGGGCCCAAGAGACCCAGTACTTC.

This clonotype was picked up a small number of times. The V call is TRBV30, the J call TRBJ2-2, with 9 bases aligning to TRBD1. This CDR3 region has 15 residues. The germline V gene has CDR1 GTSNPN and CDR2 SVGIG (reference sequence). With 3 bases clipped from V and 5 bases from J, the junction kept 7 bases outside the gene matches. CDR3 residues: CAWRAGQGRTGELFF. DNA of the CDR3: TGTGCCTGGAGAGCCGGACAGGGGAGAACCGGGGAGCTGTTTTTT.

The table lists this clonotype with a few counts. The chain uses TRBV6-1 and TRBJ2-5, with D possibly being TRBD1 (5 bases). With 6 bases removed from V and 1 base from J, the gap between germline ends came to 9 bases. The germline CDR1 and CDR2 sequences are MNHNS and SASEGT. CDR3 length: 13 amino acids. DNA for the CDR3: TGTGCCAGCAGGAGGACACTCCAAGAGACCCAGTACTTC. It translates to CASRRTLQETQYF.

Concerning this clonotype itself: Likely a read error: the CDR3 ends without its conserved phenylalanine or tryptophan. The limits of the CDR3 on the DNA are not certain, so only TCRdb's listed CDR3 is given. The chain carries TRBV6-1 and TRBJ1-2. The CDR3 is 14 amino acids long, termini counted. Per the germline V gene, CDR1 is MNHNS and CDR2 is SASEGT. The CDR3 spells CASSEGFRVGGYRV.

This clonotype was counted at least ten times. The chain uses TRBV30 and TRBJ1-3; no clear D gene. This CDR3 has 13 amino acids. Trimming cost V 4 bases and J 4 bases, with 11 bases left between them. Germline lookup yields CDR1 GTSNPN and CDR2 SVGIG (reference sequence). In DNA, the CDR3 is TGTGCCTGGAATCGCCACTTAGGAAACACCATATATTTT. The encoded protein is CAWNRHLGNTIYF.

This clonotype has a count of ten or more. V gene TRBV15 combines with J gene TRBJ1-3; D gene unclear. The germline CDR1 and CDR2 sequences are LNHNV and YYDKDF (reference sequence). Deletions cut 6 bases from V and 5 bases from J, with 14 bases between. This CDR3 contains 14 residues. The CDR3 reads CATRVAGGRNTIYF. CDR3 bases: TGTGCCACCAGGGTAGCAGGAGGACGAAACACCATATATTTT.

The table lists this clonotype with many counts. The rearrangement links TRBV7-2 to TRBJ2-7; 7 bases line up with TRBD1. The CDR3 consists of 14 residues. J gave up 2 bases and V 5 bases, and 6 bases lay outside the gene matches. Germline V gene sequence: CDR1 SGHTA, CDR2 FQGNSA. DNA of the CDR3: TGTGCCAGCAGCCCAGGACAGGTAGCCTACGAGCAGTACTTC. It translates to CASSPGQVAYEQYF.

This clonotype was found a few times. The rearrangement uses TRBV4-1 and TRBJ2-5; 8 nucleotides agree with TRBD2. This CDR3 has 14 residues. Germline lookup yields CDR1 MGHRA and CDR2 YSYEKL. The V segment lost 1 base and the J segment 5 bases; nucleotides outside the gene matches: 3. CDR3 amino acids: CASSQAGGMETQYF. The CDR3 coding sequence is TGCGCCAGCAGCCAAGCGGGAGGGATGGAGACCCAGTACTTC.

This clonotype was seen at least ten times. The rearrangement joins TRBV12-3 or TRBV12-4 to TRBJ1-2; D is uncertain. The CDR3 loop spans 14 amino acids. Trimming took off 3 bases at V and 2 bases at J, with 10 bases between the two ends. CDR3 residues: CASSLVEINYGYTF. In DNA form, the CDR3 reads TGTGCCAGCAGTTTGGTGGAGATCAACTATGGCTACACCTTC.

This clonotype was recorded many times. In DNA form, the CDR3 reads TGCGCCAGCAGCCGAGGGAGCGGGAGGGCCTTAGAGACCCAGTACTTC. Its translation is CASSRGSGRALETQYF. The V and J genes are TRBV4-1 and TRBJ2-5; 10 positions match TRBD2. CDR1 and CDR2 from the germline V gene are MGHRA and YSYEKL. The CDR3 is 16 amino acids. The junction had 9 bases not matched to a gene; V was cut back by 4 bases and J by 4 bases.

This clonotype was observed at least ten times. The J gene is TRBJ1-3, the V gene TRBV6-2 or TRBV6-3, with a tentative D call TRBD1 (5 bases). V lost 5 bases to trimming and J lost 4 bases, with 24 bases between them. The CDR3 sequence is 18 residues long. Germline CDR1 is MNHEY and CDR2 is SVGEGT. Here the CDR3 DNA reads TGTGCCAGCAGTCCCACCGGGACGGGATCTTCCGCAGGAAACACCATATATTTT. As protein: CASSPTGTGSSAGNTIYF.

The chain carries TRBV3-1 and TRBJ1-2, with 7 bases identical to TRBD1. Trimming took 4 bases from V and 8 from J; bases not matched to a gene: 4. The germline gives CDR1 LGHDT, CDR2 YNNKEL (reference sequence). The CDR3 is 12 residues long. CDR3 sequence: CASSPTGLGYTF. In DNA, the CDR3 is TGTGCCAGCAGCCCGACAGGGTTGGGCTACACCTTC.

This clonotype was seen a handful of times. The chain employs TRBV5-1 and TRBJ2-6; D is tentatively TRBD1 or TRBD2 (5 bases each). V was trimmed by 3 bases and J by 0 bases, leaving 7 bases between them. Germline V gives CDR1 SGHRS, CDR2 YFSETQ. The CDR3 has 15 amino acids. CDR3 region: CASSYGASGANVLTF. Written as DNA, the CDR3 is TGCGCCAGCAGCTACGGGGCCTCTGGGGCCAACGTCCTGACTTTC. The variable domain in full, completed from reference TRBV5-1 and TRBJ2-6, reads KAGVTQTPRYLIKTRGQQVTLSCSPISGHRSVSWYQQTPGQGLQFLFEYFSETQRNKGNFPGRFSGRQFSNSRSEMNVSTLELGDSALYLCASSYGASGANVLTFGAGSRLTVL.

The sample holds many counts of this clonotype. This chain joins TRBV28 and TRBJ1-5, with TRBD1 matching 8 bases. Per germline, CDR1 MDHEN and CDR2 SYDVKM. This CDR3 spans 14 amino acids. The junction had 12 bases not matched to a gene; V was cut back by 9 bases and J by 8 bases. CDR3 amino acids: CASTRQGAWEPQHF. In DNA, the CDR3 is TGTGCCAGTACCAGGCAGGGGGCGTGGGAGCCCCAGCATTTT.

This clonotype was recorded many times. The chain recombines TRBV28 with TRBJ1-2, with D perhaps matching TRBD1 (5 bases). V lost 6 bases to trimming and J lost 4 bases, with 15 bases between them. The CDR3 covers 14 residues. The germline CDR1 and CDR2 sequences are MDHEN and SYDVKM. CDR3 sequence: CASSSSTGFYGYTF. The CDR3, as DNA: TGTGCCAGCAGCTCTAGCACAGGATTCTATGGCTACACCTTC.

This clonotype was seen many times. This sequence joins TRBV6-1 and TRBJ2-5, with TRBD1 identical over 9 bases. Germline loops: CDR1 MNHNS, CDR2 SASEGT. V gave up 10 bases and J gave up 5 bases; unmatched junction bases: 5. This CDR3 comprises 12 residues. The CDR3 region has the DNA TGTGCCACCGTACAGGGGGCCGAGACCCAGTACTTC. It encodes CATVQGAETQYF.